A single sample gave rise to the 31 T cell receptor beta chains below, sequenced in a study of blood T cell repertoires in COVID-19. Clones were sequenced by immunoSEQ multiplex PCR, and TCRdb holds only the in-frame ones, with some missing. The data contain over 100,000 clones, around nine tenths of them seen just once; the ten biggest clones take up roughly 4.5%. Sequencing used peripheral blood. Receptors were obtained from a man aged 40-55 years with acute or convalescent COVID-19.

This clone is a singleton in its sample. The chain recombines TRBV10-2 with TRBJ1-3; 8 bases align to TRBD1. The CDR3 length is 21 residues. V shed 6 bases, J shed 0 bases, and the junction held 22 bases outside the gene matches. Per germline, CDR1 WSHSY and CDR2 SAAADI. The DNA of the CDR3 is TGCGCCAGCAGCCTACGTGGAGGATACGGACAGGGACGAAGCTCTGGAAACACCATATATTTT. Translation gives CASSLRGGYGQGRSSGNTIYF.

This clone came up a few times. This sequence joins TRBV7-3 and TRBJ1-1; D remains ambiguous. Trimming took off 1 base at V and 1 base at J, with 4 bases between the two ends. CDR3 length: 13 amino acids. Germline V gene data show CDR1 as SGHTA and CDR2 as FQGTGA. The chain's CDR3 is CASSLRPNTEAFF. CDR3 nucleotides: TGTGCCAGCAGCTTAAGGCCGAACACTGAAGCTTTCTTT. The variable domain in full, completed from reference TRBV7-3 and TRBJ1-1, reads GAGVSQTPSNKVTEKGKYVELRCDPISGHTALYWYRQSLGQGPEFLIYFQGTGAADDSGLPNDRFFAVRPEGSVSTLKIQRTERGDSAVYLCASSLRPNTEAFFGQGTRLTVV.

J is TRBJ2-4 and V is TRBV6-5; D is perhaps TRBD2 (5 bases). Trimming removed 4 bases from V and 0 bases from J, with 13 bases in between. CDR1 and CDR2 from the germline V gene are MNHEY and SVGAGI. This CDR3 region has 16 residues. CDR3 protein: CASSFGLELAKNIQYF. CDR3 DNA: TGTGCCAGCAGTTTCGGACTGGAACTAGCCAAAAACATTCAGTACTTC.

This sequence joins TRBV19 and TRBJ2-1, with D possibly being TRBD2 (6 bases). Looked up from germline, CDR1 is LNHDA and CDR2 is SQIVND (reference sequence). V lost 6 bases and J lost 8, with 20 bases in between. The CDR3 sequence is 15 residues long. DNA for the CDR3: TGTGCCAGTAGCCAAGGTGGCGGGTGGGGGGATGAGCAGTTCTTC. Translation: CASSQGGGWGDEQFF.

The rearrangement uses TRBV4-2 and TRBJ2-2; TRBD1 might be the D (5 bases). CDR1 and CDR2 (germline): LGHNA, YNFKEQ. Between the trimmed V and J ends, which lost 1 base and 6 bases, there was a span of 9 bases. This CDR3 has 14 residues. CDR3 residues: CASSQAGNAGELFF. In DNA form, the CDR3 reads TGTGCCAGCAGCCAAGCAGGGAATGCCGGGGAGCTGTTTTTT.

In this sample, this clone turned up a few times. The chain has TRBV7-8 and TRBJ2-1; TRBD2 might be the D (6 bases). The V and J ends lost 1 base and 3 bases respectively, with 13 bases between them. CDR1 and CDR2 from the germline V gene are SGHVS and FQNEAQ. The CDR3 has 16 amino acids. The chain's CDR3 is CASSLVGGTNYNEQFF. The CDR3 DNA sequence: TGTGCCAGCAGCTTAGTTGGGGGGACGAACTACAATGAGCAGTTCTTC.

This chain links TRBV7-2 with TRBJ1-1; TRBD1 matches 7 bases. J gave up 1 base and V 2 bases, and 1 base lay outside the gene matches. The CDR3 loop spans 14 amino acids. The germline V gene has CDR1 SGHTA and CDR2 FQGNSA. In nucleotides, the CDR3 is TGTGCCAGCAGCTTAAGACAGGGGAACACTGAAGCTTTCTTT. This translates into CASSLRQGNTEAFF.

The CDR3 DNA follows: TGTGCCAGCAGTTCGGGGTATAGCAATCAGCCCCAGCATTTT. Protein sequence: CASSSGYSNQPQHF. The chain couples TRBV6-2 or TRBV6-3 to TRBJ1-5; D gene ambiguous. The length of the CDR3 is 14 residues. Trimming removed 4 bases from V and 0 bases from J, with 7 bases in between. Per germline, CDR1 MNHEY and CDR2 SVGEGT.

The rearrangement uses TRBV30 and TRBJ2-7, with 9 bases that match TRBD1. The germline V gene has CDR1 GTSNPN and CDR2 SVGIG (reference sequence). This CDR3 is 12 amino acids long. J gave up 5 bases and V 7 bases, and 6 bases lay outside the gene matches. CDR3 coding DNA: TGTGCCTACGGACAGGGGATACACGAGCAGTACTTC. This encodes CAYGQGIHEQYF.

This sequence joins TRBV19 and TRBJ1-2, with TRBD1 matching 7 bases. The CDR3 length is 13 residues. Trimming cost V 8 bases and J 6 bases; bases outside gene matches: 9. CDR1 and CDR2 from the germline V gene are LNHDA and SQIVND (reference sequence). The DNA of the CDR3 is TGTGCCAGTGGACAAGGGGGCGTAGATGGCTACACCTTC. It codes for CASGQGGVDGYTF.

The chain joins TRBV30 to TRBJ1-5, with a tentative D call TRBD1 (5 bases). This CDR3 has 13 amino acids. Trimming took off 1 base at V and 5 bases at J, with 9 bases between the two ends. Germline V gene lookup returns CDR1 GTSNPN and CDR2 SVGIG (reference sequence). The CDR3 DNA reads TGTGCCTGGAGTGAAGACAGCTATCAGCCCCAGCATTTT. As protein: CAWSEDSYQPQHF.

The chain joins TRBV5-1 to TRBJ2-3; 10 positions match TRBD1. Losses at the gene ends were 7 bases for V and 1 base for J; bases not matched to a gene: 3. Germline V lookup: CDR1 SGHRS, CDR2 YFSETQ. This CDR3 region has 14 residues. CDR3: CASGQGGGTDTQYF. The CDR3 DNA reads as TGCGCCAGCGGACAGGGGGGTGGCACAGATACGCAGTATTTT.

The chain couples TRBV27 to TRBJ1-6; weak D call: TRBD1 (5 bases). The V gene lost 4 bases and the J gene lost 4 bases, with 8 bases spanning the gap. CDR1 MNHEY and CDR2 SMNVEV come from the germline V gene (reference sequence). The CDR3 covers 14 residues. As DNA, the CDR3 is TGTGCCAGCAGTTGGGGCCCATATAATTCACCCCTCCACTTT. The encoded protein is CASSWGPYNSPLHF.

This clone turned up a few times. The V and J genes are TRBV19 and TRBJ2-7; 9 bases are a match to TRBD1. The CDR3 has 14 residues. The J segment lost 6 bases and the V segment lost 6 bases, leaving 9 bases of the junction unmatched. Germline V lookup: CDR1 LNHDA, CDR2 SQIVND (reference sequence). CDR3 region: CASRAGTGSAEQYF. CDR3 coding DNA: TGTGCCAGTAGGGCCGGGACAGGGTCCGCCGAGCAGTACTTC. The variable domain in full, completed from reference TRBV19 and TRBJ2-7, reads DGGITQSPKYLFRKEGQNVTLSCEQNLNHDAMYWYRQDPGQGLRLIYYSQIVNDFQKGDIAEGYSVSREKKESFPLTVTSAQKNPTAFYLCASRAGTGSAEQYFGPGTRLTVT.

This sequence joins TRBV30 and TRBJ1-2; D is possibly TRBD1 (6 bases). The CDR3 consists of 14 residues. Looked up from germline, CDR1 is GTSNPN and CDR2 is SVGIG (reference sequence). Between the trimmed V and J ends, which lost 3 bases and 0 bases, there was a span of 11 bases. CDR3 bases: TGTGCCTGGAGGACAGGAGCAACTAACTATGGCTACACCTTC. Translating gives CAWRTGATNYGYTF.

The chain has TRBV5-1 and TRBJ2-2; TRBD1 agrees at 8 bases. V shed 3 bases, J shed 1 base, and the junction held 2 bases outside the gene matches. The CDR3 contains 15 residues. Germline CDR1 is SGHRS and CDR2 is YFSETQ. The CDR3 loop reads CASSSGQENTGELFF. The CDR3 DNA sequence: TGCGCCAGCAGCTCGGGACAGGAGAACACCGGGGAGCTGTTTTTT.

CDR3 DNA: TGTGCCACCCGAATAGGGGGCTCCACTGAAGCTTTCTTT. Protein: CATRIGGSTEAFF. The chain uses TRBV24-1 and TRBJ1-1; 7 nucleotides agree with TRBD1. CDR3 length: 13 residues. Germline CDR1 is KGHDR and CDR2 is SFDVKD. V was pared by 9 bases and J by 4 bases, with 7 bases of the junction left unmatched.

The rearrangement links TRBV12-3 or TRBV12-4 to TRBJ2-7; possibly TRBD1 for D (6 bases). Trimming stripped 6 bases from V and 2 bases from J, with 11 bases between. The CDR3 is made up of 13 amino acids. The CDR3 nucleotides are TGTGCCAGCAGCTCCACAGGGACCTACGAGCAGTACTTC. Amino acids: CASSSTGTYEQYF.

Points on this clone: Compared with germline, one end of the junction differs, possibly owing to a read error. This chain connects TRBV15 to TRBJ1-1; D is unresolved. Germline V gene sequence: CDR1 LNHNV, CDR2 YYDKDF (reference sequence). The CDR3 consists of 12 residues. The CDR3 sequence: CATSGDIHEAFF. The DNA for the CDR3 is TGTGCCACCAGCGGAGACATTCATGAAGCTTTCTTT.

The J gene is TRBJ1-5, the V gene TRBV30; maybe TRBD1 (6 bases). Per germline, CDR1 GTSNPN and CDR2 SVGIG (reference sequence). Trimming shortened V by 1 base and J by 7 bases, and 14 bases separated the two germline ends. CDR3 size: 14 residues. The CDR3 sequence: CAWSAVRGGQPQHF. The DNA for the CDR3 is TGTGCCTGGAGTGCAGTTCGGGGGGGCCAGCCCCAGCATTTT.

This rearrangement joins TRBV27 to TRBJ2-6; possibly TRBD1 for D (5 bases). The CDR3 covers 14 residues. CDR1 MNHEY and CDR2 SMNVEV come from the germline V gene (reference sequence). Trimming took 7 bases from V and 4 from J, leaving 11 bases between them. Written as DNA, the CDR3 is TGTGCCAGCACTTCCCAGGGCGGGGCCAACGTCCTGACTTTC. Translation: CASTSQGGANVLTF.

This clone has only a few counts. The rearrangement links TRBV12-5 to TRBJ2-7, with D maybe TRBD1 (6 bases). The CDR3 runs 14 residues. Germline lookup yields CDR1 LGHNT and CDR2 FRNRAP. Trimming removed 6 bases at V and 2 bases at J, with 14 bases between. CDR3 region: CASGQRTGPYEQYF. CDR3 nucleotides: TGTGCTAGTGGACAAAGAACAGGGCCCTACGAGCAGTACTTC.

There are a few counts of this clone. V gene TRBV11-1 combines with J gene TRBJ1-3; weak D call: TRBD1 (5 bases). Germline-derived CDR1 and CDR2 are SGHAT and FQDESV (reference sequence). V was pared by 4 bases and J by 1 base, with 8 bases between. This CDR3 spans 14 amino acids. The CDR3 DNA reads TGTGCCAGCAGCTCCGGGACTTCTGGAAACACCATATATTTT. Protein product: CASSSGTSGNTIYF.

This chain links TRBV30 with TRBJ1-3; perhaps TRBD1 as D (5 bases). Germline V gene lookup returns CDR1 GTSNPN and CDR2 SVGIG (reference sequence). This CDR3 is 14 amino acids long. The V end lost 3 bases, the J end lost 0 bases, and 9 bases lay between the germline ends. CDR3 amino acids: CAWRQDRSGNTIYF. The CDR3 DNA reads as TGTGCCTGGAGACAGGACCGCTCTGGAAACACCATATATTTT.

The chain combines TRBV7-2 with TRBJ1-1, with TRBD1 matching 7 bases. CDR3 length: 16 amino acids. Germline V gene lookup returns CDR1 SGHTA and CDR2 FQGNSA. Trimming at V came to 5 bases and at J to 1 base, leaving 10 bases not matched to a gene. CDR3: CASSPRGAGGNTEAFF. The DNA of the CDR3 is TGTGCCAGCAGCCCTCGTGGGGCAGGGGGGAACACTGAAGCTTTCTTT.

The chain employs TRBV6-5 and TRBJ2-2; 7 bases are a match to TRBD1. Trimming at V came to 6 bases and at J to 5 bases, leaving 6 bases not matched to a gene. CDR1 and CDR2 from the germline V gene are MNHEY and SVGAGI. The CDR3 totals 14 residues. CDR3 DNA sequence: TGTGCCAGCAGCTCTAGGACAGGTACCGGGGAGCTGTTTTTT. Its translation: CASSSRTGTGELFF.

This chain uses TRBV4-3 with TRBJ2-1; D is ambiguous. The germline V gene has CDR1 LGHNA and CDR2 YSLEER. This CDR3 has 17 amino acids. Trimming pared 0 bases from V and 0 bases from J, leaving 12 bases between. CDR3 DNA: TGCGCCAGCAGCCAAGATAGAATGGTTGACTCCTACAATGAGCAGTTCTTC. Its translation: CASSQDRMVDSYNEQFF.

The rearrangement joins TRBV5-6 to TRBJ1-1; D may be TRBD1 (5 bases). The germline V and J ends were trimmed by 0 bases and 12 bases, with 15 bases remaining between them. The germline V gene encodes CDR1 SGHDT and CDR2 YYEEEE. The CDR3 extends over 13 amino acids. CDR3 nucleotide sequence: TGTGCCAGCAGCTTGGGGCAGGGTTTTTTGTCTTTCTTT. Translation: CASSLGQGFLSFF. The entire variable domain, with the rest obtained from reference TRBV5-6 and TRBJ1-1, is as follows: DAGVTQSPTHLIKTRGQQVTLRCSPKSGHDTVSWYQQALGQGPQFIFQYYEEEERQRGNFPDRFSGHQFPNYSSELNVNALLLGDSALYLCASSLGQGFLSFFGQGTRLTVV.

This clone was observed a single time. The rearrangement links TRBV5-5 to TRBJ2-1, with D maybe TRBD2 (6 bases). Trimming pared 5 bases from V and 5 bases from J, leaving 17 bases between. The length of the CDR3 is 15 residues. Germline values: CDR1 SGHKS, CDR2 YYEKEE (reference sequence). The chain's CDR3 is CASSSTGTGNNEQFF. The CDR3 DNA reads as TGTGCCAGCAGTTCAACCGGGACTGGAAACAATGAGCAGTTCTTC.

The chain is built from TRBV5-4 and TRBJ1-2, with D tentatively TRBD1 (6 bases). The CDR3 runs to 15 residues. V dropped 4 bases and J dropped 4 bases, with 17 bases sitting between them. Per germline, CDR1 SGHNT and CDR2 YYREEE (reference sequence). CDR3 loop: CASSRGASVSYGYTF. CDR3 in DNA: TGTGCCAGCAGCCGGGGGGCATCGGTATCCTATGGCTACACCTTC.

CDR3 nucleotide sequence: TGTGCCAGCAGCCATCCCCCGAGGGTAGCGGGACTTAACACCGGGGAGCTGTTTTTT. The encoded protein is CASSHPPRVAGLNTGELFF. The chain employs TRBV4-2 and TRBJ2-2, with TRBD2 identical over 8 bases. Germline V gives CDR1 LGHNA, CDR2 YNFKEQ. The junction had 14 bases not matched to a gene; V was cut back by 3 bases and J by 2 bases. This CDR3 spans 19 amino acids.